Listed below are T cell receptor beta chains from one sample, sequenced in a study of T cell responses to AZD1222 COVID-19 vaccine. Sequencing used immunoSEQ multiplex PCR; TCRdb keeps in-frame clones, though not all of them. The sample has around 130,000 clones; 85% to 95% are singletons. The specimen comprised peripheral blood, sampled on day 0 of AZD1222 vaccination. The receptors derive from an adult in good health. CDR3s include the opening cysteine and the closing phenylalanine or tryptophan. A D gene is named only where the DNA matches it firmly.

D gene | J gene | V gene | CDR3 protein | CDR3 DNA
TRBD1 | TRBJ1-3 | TRBV9 | CASTRGQGTGNTIYF | TGTGCCAGCACCCGGGGACAGGGAACGGGAAACACCATATATTTT
. | TRBJ1-2 | TRBV6-2/TRBV6-3 | CASTPGTAGGYTF | TGTGCCAGCACCCCAGGGACGGCGGGTGGCTACACCTTC
. | TRBJ2-5 | TRBV25-1 | CASSDFLAGRGTQYF | TGTGCCAGCAGTGATTTTCTGGCAGGGCGCGGGACCCAGTACTTC
. | TRBJ1-4 | TRBV30 | CAWRTIGGADEKLFF | TGTGCCTGGAGAACCATCGGGGGGGCAGATGAAAAACTGTTTTTT
TRBD1 | TRBJ2-7 | TRBV5-1 | CASSLASGQTTYEQYF | TGCGCCAGCAGCTTGGCATCGGGACAGACGACCTACGAGCAGTACTTC
. | TRBJ1-2 | TRBV6-6 | CASSYPWGHPNYGYTF | TGTGCCAGCAGTTACCCGTGGGGACACCCTAACTATGGCTACACCTTC
TRBD2 | TRBJ2-2 | TRBV19 | CASSKIGLAENTGELFF | TGTGCCAGTAGTAAAATCGGACTAGCGGAGAACACCGGGGAGCTGTTTTTT
. | TRBJ1-1 | TRBV30 | CAWTNQPGDTEAFF | TGTGCCTGGACCAATCAGCCGGGGGACACTGAAGCTTTCTTT
TRBD1 | TRBJ1-5 | TRBV7-9 | CASSLFRGSAMDNQPQHF | TGTGCCAGCAGCTTATTCAGGGGGTCGGCCATGGACAATCAGCCCCAGCATTTT
. | TRBJ2-1 | TRBV11-2 | CASRHGSGVYNEQFF | TGTGCCAGCAGGCACGGCTCAGGGGTATACAATGAGCAGTTCTTC
TRBD2 | TRBJ2-2 | TRBV27 | CASSLAGGPSGELFF | TGTGCCAGCAGCCTAGCGGGGGGGCCGTCCGGGGAGCTGTTTTTT
. | TRBJ2-7 | TRBV14 | CASSQGSGVGEVEQYF | TGTGCCAGCAGCCAAGGATCAGGTGTGGGAGAGGTCGAGCAGTACTTC
TRBD1 | TRBJ2-7 | TRBV5-1 | CASSRGDRGLYEQYF | TGCGCCAGCTCCCGGGGGGACAGGGGATTATACGAGCAGTACTTC
TRBD1 | TRBJ2-2 | TRBV11-3 | CASRQGLVGELFF | TGTGCCAGCCGACAGGGATTGGTCGGGGAGCTGTTTTTT